The 6 T cell receptor beta chains listed next were all sequenced from one sample in a study of cytomegalovirus exposure and HLA in healthy donors. The PCR employed 60 Vbeta primers together with 13 Jbeta primers. Sequenced by immunoSEQ multiplex PCR; TCRdb stores in-frame clones only, minus some. The sample lists approximately 97,000 clones, approximately 71% occurring once. Material for sequencing was PBMCs. These receptors were obtained from a male donor in good health and CMV-seropositive.

The chain employs TRBV6-6 and TRBJ1-5; D call uncertain. Trimming left V 8 bases short and J 4 bases short, with 6 bases between. Germline CDR1 and CDR2: MNHNY and SVGAGI (reference sequence). This CDR3 comprises 11 residues. The CDR3 sequence is CASQDNQPQHF. CDR3 sequence (DNA): TGTGCCAGCCAGGATAATCAGCCCCAGCATTTT.

The sample holds one count of this clone. The chain employs TRBV29-1 and TRBJ2-5, with TRBD2 identical over 7 bases. CDR3 size: 13 residues. Looked up from germline, CDR1 is SQVTM and CDR2 is ANQGSEA. V dropped 4 bases and J dropped 9; count of bases not matched to a gene: 11. The CDR3 DNA reads as TGCAGCGTTGTGGGACTACCGAGGACGGCCCAGTACTTC. As protein: CSVVGLPRTAQYF. Combining the CDR3 with reference TRBV29-1 and TRBJ2-5 gives the whole variable domain SAVISQKPSRDICQRGTSLTIQCQVDSQVTMMFWYRQQPGQSLTLIATANQGSEATYESGFVIDKFPISRPNLTFSTLTVSNMSPEDSSIYLCSVVGLPRTAQYFGPGTRLLVL.

The chain has TRBV18 and TRBJ1-4, with no clear D. CDR3 length equals 16 residues. Germline lookup yields CDR1 KGHSH and CDR2 LQKENI. The ends were cut back, 1 base at V and 6 bases at J, with 15 bases in the middle. CDR3 protein: CASSPQGGRIDEKLFF. The CDR3 region has the DNA TGTGCCAGCTCACCACAGGGCGGGCGCATCGATGAAAAACTGTTTTTT.

The CDR3 is CASSRTGPSSYGYTF. Written as DNA, the CDR3 is TGTGCCAGCAGCCGGACAGGTCCCTCTTCCTATGGCTACACCTTC. V and J are TRBV11-2 and TRBJ1-2; 7 positions match TRBD1. Germline V gives CDR1 SGHAT, CDR2 FQNNGV. This CDR3 spans 15 amino acids. V lost 5 bases and J lost 4; bases outside the gene matches: 10.

Notes on this clone: Since no conserved phenylalanine or tryptophan closes the CDR3, a read error is the likely cause. V usage is TRBV6-5 and J usage is TRBJ1-5; possible D gene TRBD1, 5 bases. This CDR3 has 15 residues. Germline-derived CDR1 and CDR2 are MNHEY and SVGAGI. V lost 8 bases and J lost 7, with 21 bases in between. The CDR3 spells CASANFAGDTQPQHL. CDR3 coding DNA: TGTGCCAGCGCAAACTTCGCGGGGGATACCCAGCCCCAGCATCTT.

The rearrangement links TRBV7-2 to TRBJ2-1, with TRBD2 as a possible D gene (6 bases). The germline V gene has CDR1 SGHTA and CDR2 FQGNSA. The CDR3 runs to 15 residues. Trimming took 0 bases from V and 6 from J, leaving 12 bases between them. The CDR3 is CASSLALMGLNEQFF. The CDR3 DNA is TGTGCCAGCAGCTTAGCGTTGATGGGACTCAATGAGCAGTTCTTC.